This T cell receptor beta chain came from a study of CD8 T cells in ankylosing spondylitis. TCRdb analysed the 5' RACE reads with MiXCR anew, one entry per CDR3 protein. The data show some 180,000 distinct CDR3 sequences, around a sixth seen once. This clonotype has at least ten counts. This CDR3 contains 15 residues. Germline V lookup: CDR1 LNHDA, CDR2 SQIVND (reference sequence). V dropped 3 bases and J dropped 2 bases, with 11 bases sitting between them. The sample taken for sequencing was blood, either unsorted or a sorted T cell fraction (not recorded which). J is TRBJ1-5 and V is TRBV19; D ambiguous. The receptor's source is a male donor aged 10 to 30 with ankylosing spondylitis or in good health (not recorded which). The CDR3 is CASSITADGNQPQHF. Here the CDR3 DNA reads TGTGCCAGTAGTATTACAGCGGACGGCAATCAGCCCCAGCATTTT.